Sequencing of this T cell receptor beta chain was carried out in a study of blood T cell repertoires in COVID-19. Here immunoSEQ multiplex PCR was the method, and the copy in TCRdb shows in-frame clones only, minus some. Of under 300,000 clones detected, nearly 90% appear once; the ten largest clones hold about 1%. In terms of age and location, participants ranged from roughly 18 to 100 years and lived in under 30 US areas. Sequenced material: PBMCs or T cells enriched from blood (not recorded which). The origin of this receptor is a woman in her 30s who had recovered from COVID-19.

The CDR3: CASKVGDEQFF. Written as DNA, the CDR3 is TGTGCCAGCAAGGTCGGGGATGAGCAGTTCTTC. This rearrangement joins TRBV28 to TRBJ2-1, with TRBD2 as a possible D gene (5 bases). CDR3 length: 11 amino acids. Germline CDR1 and CDR2: MDHEN and SYDVKM. The V end lost 7 bases, the J end lost 8 bases, and 9 bases lay between the germline ends. The full variable domain, completed using reference TRBV28 and TRBJ2-1, is DVKVTQSSRYLVKRTGEKVFLECVQDMDHENMFWYRQDPGLGLRLIYFSYDVKMKEKGDIPEGYSVSREKKERFSLILESASTNQTSMYLCASKVGDEQFFGPGTRLTVL.